Sequencing of this T cell receptor (beta chain) was carried out in a study of identical twins. This clonotype has at least ten counts. TCRdb reanalysed the 5' RACE reads using MiXCR and keeps one entry per CDR3 protein. The table records around 530,000 distinct CDR3 sequences, around 15% of them present only once. Germline trimming cut 8 bases from V and 5 bases from J; bases unmatched to any gene: 11. The CDR3 is 15 residues long. These data were likewise used in another study, on yellow fever vaccine responses in identical twins.

The source material was CD4+ T cells sorted from blood. V gene TRBV12-3 or TRBV12-4 combines with J gene TRBJ1-1; 10 bases agree with TRBD1. The TCR sequence derives from a woman in her late teens or twenties in good health. The CDR3 reads CASGARTGGFTEAFF. CDR3 DNA: TGTGCCAGCGGTGCCCGGACAGGGGGATTTACTGAAGCTTTCTTT.